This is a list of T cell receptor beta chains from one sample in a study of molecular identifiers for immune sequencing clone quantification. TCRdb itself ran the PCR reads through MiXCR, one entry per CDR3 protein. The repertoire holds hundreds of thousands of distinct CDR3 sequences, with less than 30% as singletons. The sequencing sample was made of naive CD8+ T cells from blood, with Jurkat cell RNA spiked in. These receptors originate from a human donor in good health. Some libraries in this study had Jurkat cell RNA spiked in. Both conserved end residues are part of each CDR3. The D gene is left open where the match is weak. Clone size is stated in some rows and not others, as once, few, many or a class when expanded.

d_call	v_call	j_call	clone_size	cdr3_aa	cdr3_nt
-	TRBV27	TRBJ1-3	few	CASSLTKGHLNHGNTIYF	TGTGCCAGCAGTTTAACGAAGGGTCACCTCAATCATGGAAACACCATATATTTT
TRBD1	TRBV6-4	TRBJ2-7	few	CASPRDREFYEQYF	TGTGCCAGCCCCCGGGACAGGGAGTTCTACGAGCAGTACTTC
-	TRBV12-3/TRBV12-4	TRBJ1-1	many	CASSLGTGTEAFF	TGTGCCAGCAGTTTAGGCACCGGCACTGAAGCTTTCTTT
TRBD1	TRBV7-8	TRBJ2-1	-	CASSPGTGVSILRNEQFF	TGTGCCAGCAGCCCAGGGACAGGGGTCTCCATCCTACGCAATGAGCAGTTCTTC
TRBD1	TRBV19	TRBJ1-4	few	CASSNYQGEVKLFF	TGTGCCAGCAGCAATTACCAGGGGGAGGTAAAACTGTTTTTT
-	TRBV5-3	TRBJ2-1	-	CASSPPLPSRVNEQFF	TGTGCCAGCAGCCCCCCGTTGCCCAGCCGCGTAAATGAGCAGTTCTTC
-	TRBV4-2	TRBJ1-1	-	CASSLSGTENTEAFF	TGTGCCAGCAGCCTTTCCGGGACGGAGAACACTGAAGCTTTCTTT
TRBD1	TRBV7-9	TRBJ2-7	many	CASSPGQSDF	TGTGCCAGCAGCCCGGGACAGTCCGACTTC
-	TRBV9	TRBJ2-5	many	CASSVEGANQETQYF	TGTGCCAGCAGCGTAGAGGGAGCGAACCAAGAGACCCAGTACTTC
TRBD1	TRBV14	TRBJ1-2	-	CASSQVGRGPFYGYTF	TGTGCCAGCAGCCAAGTTGGTAGGGGGCCCTTCTATGGCTACACCTTC
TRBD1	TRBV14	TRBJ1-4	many	CASSDGQGIPATNEKLFF	TGTGCCAGCAGCGATGGACAGGGTATCCCCGCAACTAATGAAAAACTGTTTTTT
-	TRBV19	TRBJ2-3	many	CASCSSSTDTQYF	TGTGCCAGTTGCAGCTCGAGCACAGATACGCAGTATTTT
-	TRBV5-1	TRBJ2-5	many	CASSPPLQETQYF	TGCGCCAGCAGCCCCCCCCTCCAAGAGACCCAGTACTTC
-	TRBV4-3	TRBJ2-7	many	CASSQSRLGASYEQYF	TGCGCCAGCAGCCAATCCCGATTGGGGGCTTCCTACGAGCAGTACTTC
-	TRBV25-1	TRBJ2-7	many	CASRTYEQYF	TGTGCCAGCAGGACCTACGAGCAGTACTTC
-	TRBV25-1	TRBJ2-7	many	CASSSQTLNEQYF	TGTGCCAGCAGTTCCCAGACCCTGAACGAGCAGTACTTC
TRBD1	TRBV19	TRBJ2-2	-	CASRPGQGTGELFF	TGTGCCAGTAGACCGGGACAGGGTACCGGGGAGCTGTTTTTT
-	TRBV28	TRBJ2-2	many	CASSLRINTGELFF	TGTGCCAGCAGTTTGCGCATAAACACCGGGGAGCTGTTTTTT
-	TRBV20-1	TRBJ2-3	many	CSARDRDYSTDTQYF	TGCAGTGCTAGAGACCGTGATTACAGCACAGATACGCAGTATTTT
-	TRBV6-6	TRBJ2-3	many	CASNHPWGRWADTQYF	TGTGCCAGCAACCACCCCTGGGGCCGTTGGGCAGATACGCAGTATTTT
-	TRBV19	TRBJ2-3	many	CASSRVPTDTQYF	TGTGCCAGTAGCCGGGTACCCACAGATACGCAGTATTTT
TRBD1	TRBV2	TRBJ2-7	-	CASKDRQTYEQYF	TGTGCCAGCAAGGACAGGCAAACCTACGAGCAGTACTTC